The present TCR beta chain was sequenced within a study of blood T cell repertoires in COVID-19. Study overall: Samples taken during acute and convalescent COVID-19 were collected in the United States, Italy and Spain. From T cells, B-cell-depleted T cells, or PBMCs came the material, which was cDNA or gDNA.

Germline CDR1 LNHDA, CDR2 SQIVND (reference sequence). The V gene end was trimmed by 5 bases and the J gene end by 5 bases; junction bases not matched to a gene: 4. This CDR3 contains 13 residues. Per the original data handling: Amplifying reference gene primers gave estimates of nucleated cell counts. TCRdb's table, derived via immunoSEQ multiplex PCR, lists solely in-frame clones and lacks some. V and J calls and clone size are as listed in that table; D and trimming were resolved from the DNA. The data hold about 150,000 clones, with 70% to 90% observed a single time. One Seattle source followed patients from active infection through their disease course.

The sample consisted of peripheral blood. This clonotype was obtained from a woman aged 60-70 years with COVID-19, enrolled during active disease. The chain joins TRBV19 to TRBJ1-1, with 8 bases that match TRBD1. This CDR3 reads CASSQDRETEAFF. CDR3 DNA: TGTGCCAGTAGTCAGGACAGGGAAACTGAAGCTTTCTTT.